The 19 T cell receptor beta chains below all came from one sample that was sequenced in a study of cytomegalovirus exposure and HLA in healthy donors. It was with 60 Vbeta and 13 Jbeta primers that the PCR ran. Here immunoSEQ multiplex PCR was the method, and the copy in TCRdb shows in-frame clones only, minus some. Found here are some 180,000 clones, approximately 84% of them singletons; the top ten hold 1.1% to 1.5%. The specimen was PBMCs. The receptors shown here come from a girl between 10 and 17 years old in good health and CMV-seropositive.

V is TRBV15 and J is TRBJ2-7; D may be TRBD2 (6 bases). The length of the CDR3 is 16 residues. Trimming left V 2 bases short and J 5 bases short, with 19 bases between. Germline CDR1 is LNHNV and CDR2 is YYDKDF (reference sequence). The CDR3 DNA sequence: TGTGCCACCAGCAGACCTTGGGGGGTAGGAAGAGACGAGCAGTACTTC. Protein: CATSRPWGVGRDEQYF.

This chain connects TRBV10-1 to TRBJ2-7; D perhaps matches TRBD2 (6 bases). Germline V gene data show CDR1 as WNHNN and CDR2 as SYGVQD (reference sequence). The CDR3 sequence is 11 residues long. The V end was cut by 5 bases, the J end by 6 bases, with 8 bases between. The CDR3 DNA sequence: TGCGCCAGCAGTCCCGGGAGCGAGCAGTACTTC. Translating it yields CASSPGSEQYF.

The V gene is TRBV5-1, the J gene TRBJ2-7, with 10 positions matching TRBD1. Trimming removed 1 base from V and 3 bases from J; junction bases left unmatched: 7. Germline CDR1 is SGHRS and CDR2 is YFSETQ. The CDR3 consists of 16 residues. CDR3 sequence reads: CASSLIFGQGVYEQYF. The CDR3 DNA reads as TGCGCCAGCAGCTTGATCTTCGGACAGGGGGTCTACGAGCAGTACTTC. The full variable domain, completed using reference TRBV5-1 and TRBJ2-7, is KAGVTQTPRYLIKTRGQQVTLSCSPISGHRSVSWYQQTPGQGLQFLFEYFSETQRNKGNFPGRFSGRQFSNSRSEMNVSTLELGDSALYLCASSLIFGQGVYEQYFGPGTRLTVT.

This clone was picked up a small number of times. This rearrangement joins TRBV6-6 to TRBJ1-5; D gene ambiguous. Germline assignment: CDR1 MNHNY and CDR2 SVGAGI (reference sequence). The CDR3 length is 16 residues. Deletions cut 0 bases from V and 2 bases from J, with 11 bases between. DNA for the CDR3: TGTGCCAGCAGTTACTCGACCGGGTTTGGCAATCAGCCCCAGCATTTT. Its translation: CASSYSTGFGNQPQHF.

Of note for this clone: The same CDR3 arises from other DNA sequences in this sample as well. The chain employs TRBV19 and TRBJ1-1; 8 bases map to TRBD1. Germline V lookup: CDR1 LNHDA, CDR2 SQIVND (reference sequence). The CDR3 is made up of 13 amino acids. V shed 10 bases and J 0 bases; nucleotides not matched to a gene: 4. The CDR3 loop reads CATRDRLNTEAFF. CDR3 in DNA: TGTGCCACCCGGGACAGGCTGAACACTGAAGCTTTCTTT.

The gene calls are TRBV7-8 and TRBJ2-7; 7 bases align to TRBD1. Germline values: CDR1 SGHVS, CDR2 FQNEAQ. This CDR3 region has 18 residues. V shed 1 base, J shed 2 bases, and the junction held 14 bases outside the gene matches. The CDR3 loop reads CASSLVGLTGAFAYEQYF. The CDR3 coding sequence is TGTGCCAGCAGCTTAGTAGGCCTAACAGGGGCCTTCGCCTACGAGCAGTACTTC.

The rearrangement uses TRBV7-8 and TRBJ1-1; 7 bases align to TRBD1. Trimming cost V 2 bases and J 3 bases; bases outside gene matches: 0. CDR1 is SGHVS and CDR2 is FQNEAQ in the germline V gene. This CDR3 contains 13 residues. The CDR3 is CASSLTGDTEAFF. The CDR3 DNA is TGTGCCAGCAGCTTAACAGGGGACACTGAAGCTTTCTTT. The whole variable domain, filled in from reference TRBV7-8 and TRBJ1-1, reads GAGVSQSPRYKVAKRGQDVALRCDPISGHVSLFWYQQALGQGPEFLTYFQNEAQLDKSGLPSDRFFAERPEGSVSTLKIQRTQQEDSAVYLCASSLTGDTEAFFGQGTRLTVV.

This chain connects TRBV4-1 to TRBJ2-7; 7 positions agree with TRBD2. This CDR3 is built from 17 residues. CDR1 and CDR2 (germline): MGHRA, YSYEKL. V shed 0 bases, J shed 4 bases, and the junction held 12 bases outside the gene matches. CDR3 in DNA: TGCGCCAGCAGCCAAGAACCGGGCTCGACTAGCCTTTACGAGCAGTACTTC. Amino acids: CASSQEPGSTSLYEQYF.

The CDR3 DNA sequence: TGTGCCTGGAGTGCGTCTAGCAGTGGTGGAAACACCATATATTTT. This gives the protein CAWSASSSGGNTIYF. The chain uses TRBV30 and TRBJ1-3; D call uncertain. Trimming removed 1 base at V and 3 bases at J, with 13 bases between. The CDR3 has 15 amino acids. Germline CDR1 is GTSNPN and CDR2 is SVGIG (reference sequence).

As for this clone: A junction end diverges from the germline sequence, so it may reflect a read error. The chain carries TRBV29-1 and TRBJ2-1, with 9 bases matching TRBD2. There are 17 residues in the CDR3. Germline CDR1 SQVTM, CDR2 ANQGSEA. CDR3 in amino acids: CSFEGGSYSGSGNEQFF. CDR3 nucleotide sequence: TGCAGCTTTGAAGGCGGCTCGTATAGCGGGAGTGGAAATGAGCAGTTCTTC.

With respect to this clone: Germline and junction disagree at one end, which may indicate a read error. The chain is built from TRBV10-3 and TRBJ2-3; D unclear. The CDR3 covers 12 residues. Germline CDR1 reads ENHRY; CDR2 reads SYGVKD. CDR3 nucleotides: TGTGCCGTCAGACCCGGTCCAGATACGCAGTATTTT. It specifies CAVRPGPDTQYF.

The rearrangement uses TRBV4-2 and TRBJ2-7, with 8 nucleotides matching TRBD2. CDR3 length equals 15 residues. The V gene end was trimmed by 0 bases and the J gene end by 4 bases; junction bases not matched to a gene: 5. CDR1 is LGHNA and CDR2 is YNFKEQ in the germline V gene. The CDR3: CASSQDFSGTYEQYF. In DNA form, the CDR3 reads TGTGCCAGCAGCCAAGATTTTAGCGGGACGTACGAGCAGTACTTC.

The V call is TRBV4-2, the J call TRBJ2-6; weak D call: TRBD1 (6 bases). Trimming cost V 1 base and J 0 bases, with 13 bases left between them. The CDR3 has 18 amino acids. CDR1 and CDR2 from the germline V gene are LGHNA and YNFKEQ. The CDR3 spells CASSQGSQGFSGANVLTF. DNA for the CDR3: TGTGCCAGCAGCCAAGGCTCTCAGGGGTTCTCTGGGGCCAACGTCCTGACTTTC.

The chain employs TRBV30 and TRBJ2-5; 7 nucleotides agree with TRBD2. The CDR3 extends over 13 amino acids. J lost 6 bases, V lost 1 base, and 5 bases had no gene match. Germline-derived CDR1 and CDR2 are GTSNPN and SVGIG (reference sequence). The CDR3, as DNA: TGTGCCTGGAGTGATAGCGGGCCGCAGACCCAGTACTTC. Translating gives CAWSDSGPQTQYF.

The rearrangement uses TRBV15 and TRBJ1-5; maybe TRBD1 (6 bases). This CDR3 is 15 amino acids long. With 0 bases removed from V and 7 bases from J, the gap between germline ends came to 13 bases. Germline CDR1 and CDR2: LNHNV and YYDKDF (reference sequence). CDR3 region: CATSRDLTGMQPQHF. CDR3 coding DNA: TGTGCCACCAGCAGAGATCTAACAGGGATGCAGCCCCAGCATTTT. The full variable domain, completed using reference TRBV15 and TRBJ1-5, is DAMVIQNPRYQVTQFGKPVTLSCSQTLNHNVMYWYQQKSSQAPKLLFHYYDKDFNNEADTPDNFQSRRPNTSFCFLDIRSPGLGDTAMYLCATSRDLTGMQPQHFGDGTRLSIL.

As to this clone: This sample also contains other DNA sequences that code for the same CDR3. V is TRBV2 and J is TRBJ1-5; no firm D call. The CDR3 spans 14 residues. Germline loops: CDR1 SNHLY, CDR2 FYNNEI. With 1 base removed from V and 0 bases from J, the gap between germline ends came to 4 bases. The CDR3 loop is CASSEVISNQPQHF. The CDR3 nucleotides are TGTGCCAGCAGTGAAGTCATTAGCAATCAGCCCCAGCATTTT.

This clone has a single count. This chain uses TRBV27 with TRBJ2-5, with a possible D match to TRBD1 (6 bases). The CDR3 extends over 14 amino acids. Trimming left V 5 bases short and J 1 base short, with 11 bases between. Germline CDR1 MNHEY, CDR2 SMNVEV (reference sequence). The DNA for the CDR3 is TGTGCCAGCAGTCAAAACAGGGTCCAAGAGACCCAGTACTTC. Amino acid sequence: CASSQNRVQETQYF.

This clone is a singleton in its sample. V is TRBV7-6 and J is TRBJ1-5; D not resolved. Per the germline V gene, CDR1 is SGHVS and CDR2 is FNYEAQ. Trimming left V 5 bases short and J 1 base short, with 18 bases between. This CDR3 has 17 amino acids. The CDR3 region is CASSATWSLVSNQPQHF. Written as DNA, the CDR3 is TGTGCCAGCAGCGCTACGTGGTCTTTGGTGAGCAATCAGCCCCAGCATTTT.

The chain recombines TRBV4-1 with TRBJ2-1, with 16 bases lining up with TRBD2. CDR1 and CDR2 (germline): MGHRA, YSYEKL. This CDR3 contains 19 residues. The V gene end was trimmed by 0 bases and the J gene end by 3 bases; junction bases not matched to a gene: 5. CDR3 amino acids: CASSQEGGLAGGLYNEQFF. CDR3 sequence (DNA): TGCGCCAGCAGCCAAGAAGGGGGACTAGCGGGAGGGCTCTACAATGAGCAGTTCTTC.